Below, one T cell receptor beta chain is given with its context. Its antigen is not known. Primers for the PCR totalled 60 Vbeta and 13 Jbeta. The protocol was immunoSEQ multiplex PCR, while the TCRdb copy is restricted to in-frame clones and leaves out a portion. The data show nearly 300,000 clones, 86% seen once. The data derive from a study of cytomegalovirus exposure and HLA in healthy donors. Study conclusions and caveats: The majority of TCR sequences were rare, yet some public TCRs appeared in many donors. TCR beta V- and J-gene trimming, according to a later analysis, was linked to a missense DCLRE1C variant.

Every donor was a healthy person donating bone marrow. In germline, CDR1 is MGHDK, CDR2 SYGVNS. The junction had 8 bases not matched to a gene; V was cut back by 4 bases and J by 5 bases. The CDR3 totals 15 residues. This rearrangement joins TRBV25-1 to TRBJ2-1, with TRBD1 matching 7 bases. Sequencing input: PBMCs. The clonotype was recovered from a man in his forties in good health and CMV-seropositive. This chain's CDR3 is CASSGGKGANNEQFF. The CDR3 region has the DNA TGTGCCAGCAGTGGAGGGAAGGGGGCTAACAATGAGCAGTTCTTC.